These T cell receptor beta chains were read from a single sample in a study of T cells in narcolepsy. Sequencing used immunoSEQ multiplex PCR; TCRdb keeps in-frame clones, though not all of them. The sample has under 40,000 clones; 75% to 90% are singletons. Sequences were obtained from memory (CD45RA-) CD4+ T cells from blood. Source of these receptors: a human donor in good health. CDR3s include the opening cysteine and the closing phenylalanine or tryptophan. The order of the fields is CDR3 length, J gene, V gene, CDR3 protein.

>19|TRBJ1-3|TRBV11-2
CASRSAYGRSSIAGNTIYF
>16|TRBJ1-5|TRBV18
CASSPTLDRGQGPQHF
>13|TRBJ2-7|TRBV18
CASSPQENYEQYF
>12|TRBJ2-1|TRBV2
CASRQDGREQFF
>16|TRBJ2-5|TRBV4-3
CASSWIAGGQQETQYF
>15|TRBJ2-3|TRBV28
CASSLSGTSTDTQYF
>12|TRBJ1-2|TRBV11-2
CASSFEGDGYTF
>13|TRBJ2-1|TRBV2
CASSLDRENEQFF
>15|TRBJ1-4|TRBV7-2
CASSRDRATNEKLFF
>11|TRBJ2-1|TRBV7-2
CASSLAGVQVF
>13|TRBJ1-4|TRBV5-6
CASSSDWDEKLFF
>12|TRBJ1-5|TRBV6-6
CASNDVNQPQHF
>14|TRBJ2-2|TRBV5-5
CASTRHPNTGELFF
>14|TRBJ1-6|TRBV25-1
CASRAPSANSPLHF
>11|TRBJ1-2|TRBV20-1
CSASPTDGYTF
>13|TRBJ2-1|TRBV18
CASSGSGANEQFF
>14|TRBJ1-4|TRBV5-1
CASSSGLGSEKLFF
>13|TRBJ1-6|TRBV6-5
CASSDRGDSPLHF
>17|TRBJ2-5|TRBV7-9
CASSPPFRQGMDGTQYF
>11|TRBJ2-1|TRBV4-3
CASSEINEQFF
>14|TRBJ2-7|TRBV7-2
CASSLGMGNYEQYF
>15|TRBJ1-4|TRBV6-5
CASSLLTDTGGKLFF
>15|TRBJ1-5|TRBV28
CASSHRGLPNQPQHF
>13|TRBJ1-1|TRBV5-6
CASSFGRNTEAFF
>16|TRBJ2-7|TRBV2
CASSDPAIRASYEQYF
>13|TRBJ2-5|TRBV6-5
CASSNDAGETQYF
>13|TRBJ1-1|TRBV10-2
CASRVTENTEAFF
>15|TRBJ1-2|TRBV15
CATSRGGSGYYGYTF
>15|TRBJ1-5|TRBV2
CASSKGQGNNQPQHF
>14|TRBJ2-7|TRBV28
CASSPSRGWDEQYF
>13|TRBJ2-7|TRBV5-1
CASTRDTYYEQYF
>20|TRBJ2-2|TRBV7-8
CASSPWTSGGARVSTGELFF
>15|TRBJ2-3|TRBV19
CASSIGLVSSDTQYF